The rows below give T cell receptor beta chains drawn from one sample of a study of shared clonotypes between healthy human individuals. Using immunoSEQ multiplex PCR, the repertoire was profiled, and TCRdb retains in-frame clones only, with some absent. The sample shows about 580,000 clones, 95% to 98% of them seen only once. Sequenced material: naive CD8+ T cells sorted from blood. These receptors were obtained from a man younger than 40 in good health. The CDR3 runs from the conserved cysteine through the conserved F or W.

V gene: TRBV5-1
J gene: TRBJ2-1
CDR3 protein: CASSLARQEQSYNEQFF

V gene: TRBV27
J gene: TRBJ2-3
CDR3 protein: CASGLGSTDTQYF

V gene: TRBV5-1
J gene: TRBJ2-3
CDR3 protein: CASSPLDKSTDTQYF

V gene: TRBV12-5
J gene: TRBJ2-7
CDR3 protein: CASGFNGTGAYEQYF

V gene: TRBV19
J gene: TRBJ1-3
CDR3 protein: CASDGGYFSGNTIYF

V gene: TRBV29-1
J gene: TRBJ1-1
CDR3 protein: CSAREGENTEAFF

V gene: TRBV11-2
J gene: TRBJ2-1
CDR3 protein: CASSSDEQFF

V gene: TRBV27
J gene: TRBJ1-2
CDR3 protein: CASSLYATGGHGYTF

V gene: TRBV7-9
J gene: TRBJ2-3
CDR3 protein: CASSPPRLAASTDTQYF

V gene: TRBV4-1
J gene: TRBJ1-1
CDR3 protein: CASSQGLGAFF

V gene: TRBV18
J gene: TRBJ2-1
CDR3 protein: CASSLRAGTRSEQFF

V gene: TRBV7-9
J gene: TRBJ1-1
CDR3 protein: CASSSVPDRVITLYTEAFF

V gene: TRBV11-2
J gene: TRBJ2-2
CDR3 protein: CASSPETSGLVTGELFF

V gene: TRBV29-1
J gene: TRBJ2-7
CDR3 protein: CSVEDREPYEQYF

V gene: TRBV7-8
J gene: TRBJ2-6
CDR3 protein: CASSLFEAAGANVLTF

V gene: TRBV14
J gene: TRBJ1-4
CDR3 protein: CASSHLTGWDEKLFF

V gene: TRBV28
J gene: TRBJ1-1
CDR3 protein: CAATEVFNTEAFF

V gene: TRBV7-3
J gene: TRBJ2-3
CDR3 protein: CASSSSGNTDTQYF

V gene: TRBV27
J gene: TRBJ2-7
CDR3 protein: CASRSLAGMFYEQYF

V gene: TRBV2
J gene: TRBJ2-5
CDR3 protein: CASSEEALETQYF

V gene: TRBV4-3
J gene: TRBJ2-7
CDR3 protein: CASSQESSGTFYEQYF

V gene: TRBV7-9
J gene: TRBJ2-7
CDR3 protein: CASSSLTSNYEQYF

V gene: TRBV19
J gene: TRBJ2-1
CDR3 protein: CASSWRVVGTEQFF

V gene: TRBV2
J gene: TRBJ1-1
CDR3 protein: CASSEGAVNTEAFF

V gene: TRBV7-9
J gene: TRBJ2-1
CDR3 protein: CASSYGPPQFF

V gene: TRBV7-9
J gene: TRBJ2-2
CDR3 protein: CASSLRGADTGELFF

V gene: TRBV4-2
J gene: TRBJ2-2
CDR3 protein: CASSQDGGANTGELFF

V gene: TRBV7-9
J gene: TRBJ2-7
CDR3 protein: CASSYPTEKGLEQYF

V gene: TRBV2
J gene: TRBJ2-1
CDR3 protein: CASRARDSGPARNEQFF

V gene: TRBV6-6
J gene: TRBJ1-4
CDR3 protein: CASKVDSSHEKLFF

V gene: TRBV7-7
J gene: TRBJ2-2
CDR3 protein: CASSLGLAGTNTGELFF

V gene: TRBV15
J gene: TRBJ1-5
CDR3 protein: CATSSGTDGNQPQHF

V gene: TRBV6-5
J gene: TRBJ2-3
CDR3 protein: CASSYGAGGTDTQYF

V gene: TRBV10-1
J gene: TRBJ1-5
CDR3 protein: CASSEGLGSNQPQHF

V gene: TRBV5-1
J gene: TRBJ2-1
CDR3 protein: CASAFLGGSTDEQFF

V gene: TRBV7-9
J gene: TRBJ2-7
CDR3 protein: CASSPGTVSSYEQYF

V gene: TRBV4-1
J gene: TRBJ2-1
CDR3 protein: CASSPYRATNEQFF

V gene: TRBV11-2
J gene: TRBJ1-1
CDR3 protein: CASSPGLGTEAFF

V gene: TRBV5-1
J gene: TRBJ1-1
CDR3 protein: CASGNGGSNTEAFF

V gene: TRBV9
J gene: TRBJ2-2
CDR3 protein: CASSLAAGELFF

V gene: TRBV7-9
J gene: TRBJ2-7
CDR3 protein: CASSLWPGQVAYEQYF

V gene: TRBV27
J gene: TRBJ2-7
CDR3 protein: CASRQAGVYEQYF

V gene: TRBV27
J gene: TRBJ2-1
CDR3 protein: CASSSGLSPSNEQFF

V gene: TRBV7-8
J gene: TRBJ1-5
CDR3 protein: CASSPLGQGVVNQPQHF

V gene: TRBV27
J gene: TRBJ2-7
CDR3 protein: CASSRDQDYEQYF

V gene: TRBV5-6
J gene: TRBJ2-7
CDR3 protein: CASSTGGGLEQYF

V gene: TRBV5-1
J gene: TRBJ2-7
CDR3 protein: CASSFEPSGSSYEQYF

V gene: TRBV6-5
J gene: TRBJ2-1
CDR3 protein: CATGDWNNEQFF

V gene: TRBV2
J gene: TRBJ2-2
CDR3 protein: CASSFLGTGELFF

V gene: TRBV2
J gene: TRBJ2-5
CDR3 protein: CASEFTRTGTQETQYF

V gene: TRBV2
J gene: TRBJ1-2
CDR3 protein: CASSEVRPWTGNYGYTF

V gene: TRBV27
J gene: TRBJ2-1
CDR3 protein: CASSLWGSYNEQFF

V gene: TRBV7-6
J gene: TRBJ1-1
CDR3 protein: CASSRTLNTEAFF

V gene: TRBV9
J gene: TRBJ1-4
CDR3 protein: CASSVGSRDEKLFF

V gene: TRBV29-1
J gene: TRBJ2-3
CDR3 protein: CSVVRGRKDTQYF

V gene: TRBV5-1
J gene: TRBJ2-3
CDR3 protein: CASSFRLLAGSIDTQYF

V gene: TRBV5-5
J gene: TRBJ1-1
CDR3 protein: CASSLEEGDTEAFF

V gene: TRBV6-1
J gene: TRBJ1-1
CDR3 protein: CASSQHEAFF

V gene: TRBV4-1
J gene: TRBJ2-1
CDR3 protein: CASSQDYDGRVAYNEQFF

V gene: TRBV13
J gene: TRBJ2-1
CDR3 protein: CASSSIYEQFF